The 20 T cell receptor beta chains presented below share a single source sample, sequenced in a study of beta chain features in type 1 diabetes (dated by TCRdb to the late 2010s). Library preparation employed the immunoSEQ multiplex PCR assay. The entire amount of isolated RNA was reverse transcribed using the High Capacity cDNA Reverse Transcription Kit, so the sequenced TCRB transcripts were expressed ones. Imported from immuneACCESS, the table was reduced by TCRdb to in-frame sequences with V and J called. These copies leave out some clones; in studies compared against another copy, an unresolved V gene accounts for under half, and the cause of the remainder is not known. The sample yields just over 150,000 clones; around 10% were counted once. The ten most abundant clones make up over 2% of the sample. The specimen sequenced was central memory CD4+ T cells from blood. The receptors originated from a man aged 18 to 30 in good health.

The rearrangement links TRBV10-3 to TRBJ1-1; D gene ambiguous. Looked up from germline, CDR1 is ENHRY and CDR2 is SYGVKD. The CDR3 is 13 amino acids. V was pared by 3 bases and J by 2 bases, with 7 bases between. The CDR3 sequence is CAISERENTEAFF. CDR3 nucleotide sequence: TGTGCCATCAGTGAACGGGAAAACACTGAAGCTTTCTTT.

The CDR3 protein is CASSLVSKDIQYF. The CDR3, as DNA: TGCGCCAGCAGCTTGGTCTCCAAGGACATTCAGTACTTC. The rearrangement joins TRBV5-1 to TRBJ2-4; no definite D call. Trimming removed 0 bases from V and 8 bases from J, with 9 bases in between. Germline CDR1 SGHRS, CDR2 YFSETQ. This CDR3 is built from 13 residues.

The V call is TRBV11-3, the J call TRBJ2-5; perhaps D is TRBD1 or TRBD2 (6 bases each). The CDR3 runs 15 residues. Germline-derived CDR1 and CDR2 are SGHNT and YENEEA. V gave up 3 bases and J gave up 6 bases, with 17 bases separating them. CDR3 sequence reads: CASSFRLGGRKTQYF. As DNA, the CDR3 is TGTGCCAGCAGCTTCAGGCTAGGGGGGCGCAAGACCCAGTACTTC. Using reference TRBV11-3 and TRBJ2-5 for the parts outside the CDR3, the full variable domain is EAGVVQSPRYKIIEKKQPVAFWCNPISGHNTLYWYLQNLGQGPELLIRYENEEAVDDSQLPKDRFSAERLKGVDSTLKIQPAELGDSAVYLCASSFRLGGRKTQYFGPGTRLLVL.

This clone came up a few times. V gene TRBV28 combines with J gene TRBJ1-1, with 9 bases matching TRBD1. V lost 5 bases and J lost 1; bases outside the gene matches: 5. This CDR3 has 15 amino acids. Germline CDR1 reads MDHEN; CDR2 reads SYDVKM. The chain's CDR3 is CASSRPGQGNTEAFF. For the CDR3, the DNA is TGTGCCAGCAGTCGTCCGGGACAGGGGAACACTGAAGCTTTCTTT.

This chain connects TRBV7-2 to TRBJ2-4, with D unclear. Germline CDR1 and CDR2: SGHTA and FQGNSA. V lost 3 bases, J lost 9 bases, and 12 bases lay in between. This CDR3 contains 13 residues. The CDR3 here is CASSLPSLGIQYF. CDR3 nucleotides: TGTGCCAGCAGCTTGCCCTCACTGGGCATTCAGTACTTC.

About this clone itself: A far larger clone is one nucleotide away, so this likely arose from a read error. The gene calls are TRBV28 and TRBJ1-2, with D unclear. This CDR3 contains 13 residues. Per germline, CDR1 MDHEN and CDR2 SYDVKM. The CDR3 is CSSSSPPNYGYTF. DNA of the CDR3: TGTTCCAGCAGTTCCCCTCCTAACTATGGCTACACCTTC.

The genes are TRBV4-1 and TRBJ2-2; weak D call: TRBD2 (5 bases). The CDR3 consists of 15 residues. Germline V gene lookup returns CDR1 MGHRA and CDR2 YSYEKL. Trimming shortened V by 1 base and J by 4 bases, and 10 bases separated the two germline ends. As DNA, the CDR3 is TGCGCCAGCAGCCAAGCGCCAGGAGGCACCGGGGAGCTGTTTTTT. Amino acids: CASSQAPGGTGELFF.

The rearrangement links TRBV29-1 to TRBJ2-2, with TRBD1 identical over 7 bases. V trimming: 5 bases; J trimming: 0 bases; junction bases outside the gene matches: 3. Germline V gene sequence: CDR1 SQVTM, CDR2 ANQGSEA. The CDR3 totals 14 residues. The CDR3 protein is CSVRGQANTGELFF. For the CDR3, the DNA is TGCAGCGTTCGCGGACAGGCGAACACCGGGGAGCTGTTTTTT.

The chain has TRBV28 and TRBJ2-1; tentatively, D is TRBD1 (5 bases). Trimming pared 7 bases from V and 7 bases from J, leaving 20 bases between. In germline, CDR1 is MDHEN, CDR2 SYDVKM. CDR3 size: 15 residues. CDR3 amino acids: CASITAQGWANEQFF. The CDR3 DNA sequence: TGTGCCAGCATTACAGCCCAGGGATGGGCAAATGAGCAGTTCTTC.

This clone showed up just once. The rearrangement joins TRBV5-1 to TRBJ2-5; possible D gene TRBD1, 6 bases. Germline V gene lookup returns CDR1 SGHRS and CDR2 YFSETQ. This CDR3 is built from 14 residues. V lost 4 bases and J 1 base, leaving 11 bases between the germline ends. The CDR3 DNA reads TGCGCCAGCAGCGCCGGACAGTTCCAAGAGACCCAGTACTTC. Its protein is CASSAGQFQETQYF.

Turning to this clone: The same CDR3 arises from other DNA sequences in this sample as well. The rearrangement joins TRBV5-1 to TRBJ2-6; D is ambiguous. V lost 0 bases, J lost 0 bases, and 1 base lay in between. Germline V lookup: CDR1 SGHRS, CDR2 YFSETQ. The CDR3 length is 14 residues. Here the CDR3 DNA reads TGCGCCAGCAGCTTGGCCTCTGGGGCCAACGTCCTGACTTTC. Translating it yields CASSLASGANVLTF.

The chain couples TRBV27 to TRBJ2-6; TRBD1 matches 7 bases. CDR1 and CDR2 (germline): MNHEY, SMNVEV (reference sequence). The ends lost 5 bases at V and 2 bases at J; junction bases unmatched: 3. The length of the CDR3 is 15 residues. CDR3 residues: CASSPDRAGANVLTF. In nucleotides, the CDR3 is TGTGCCAGCAGTCCCGACAGGGCTGGGGCCAACGTCCTGACTTTC.

This clone was seen only a few times. DNA for the CDR3: TGTGCCTCCAACAGGGGATTCAATCAGCCCCAGCATTTT. As protein: CASNRGFNQPQHF. The V call is TRBV30, the J call TRBJ1-5; TRBD1 aligns across 7 bases. V gave up 7 bases and J gave up 3 bases; unmatched junction bases: 6. The length of the CDR3 is 13 residues. From germline, CDR1 is GTSNPN and CDR2 SVGIG (reference sequence).

The V call is TRBV5-4, the J call TRBJ1-1; 7 positions agree with TRBD1. The germline gives CDR1 SGHNT, CDR2 YYREEE (reference sequence). The V gene end was trimmed by 2 bases and the J gene end by 1 base; junction bases not matched to a gene: 5. This CDR3 spans 15 amino acids. The CDR3 nucleotides are TGTGCCAGCAGCTTAAGACAGGGAGAGAACACTGAAGCTTTCTTT. Translated, it gives CASSLRQGENTEAFF.

This clone was observed a handful of times. V gene TRBV7-2 combines with J gene TRBJ1-2, with D unresolved. Per germline, CDR1 SGHTA and CDR2 FQGNSA. The ends were cut back, 0 bases at V and 4 bases at J, with 15 bases in the middle. The CDR3 sequence is 16 residues long. CDR3 residues: CASSLASGSAIYGYTF. In DNA form, the CDR3 reads TGTGCCAGCAGCTTAGCATCAGGATCAGCAATCTATGGCTACACCTTC.

The chain has TRBV9 and TRBJ2-7, with TRBD1 matching 10 bases. The ends lost 3 bases at V and 2 bases at J; junction bases unmatched: 5. The CDR3 sequence is 15 residues long. CDR1 SGDLS and CDR2 YYNGEE come from the germline V gene. The DNA for the CDR3 is TGTGCCAGCAGCGCGACAGGGGGCGCAACCTACGAGCAGTACTTC. Its translation: CASSATGGATYEQYF.

There are a few counts of this clone. The gene calls are TRBV19 and TRBJ2-7, with 11 bases aligning to TRBD2. The CDR3 spans 14 residues. J gave up 4 bases and V 5 bases, and 4 bases lay outside the gene matches. The germline V gene encodes CDR1 LNHDA and CDR2 SQIVND (reference sequence). The CDR3 DNA reads as TGTGCCAGTAGTTTGGGACTAGCGGTATACGAGCAGTACTTC. It yields the protein CASSLGLAVYEQYF.

This clone was seen a few times. Different DNA sequences within this sample yield the same CDR3. The V gene is TRBV5-1, the J gene TRBJ2-1, with no clear D. The V and J ends lost 0 bases and 6 bases respectively, with 4 bases between them. Looked up from germline, CDR1 is SGHRS and CDR2 is YFSETQ. The CDR3 loop spans 12 amino acids. This chain's CDR3 is CASSLEVNEQFF. DNA for the CDR3: TGCGCCAGCAGCTTGGAGGTCAATGAGCAGTTCTTC.

The V and J genes are TRBV28 and TRBJ1-2; tentative D call: TRBD1 (5 bases). This CDR3 comprises 14 residues. Germline loops: CDR1 MDHEN, CDR2 SYDVKM. Trimming left V 5 bases short and J 8 bases short, with 18 bases between. The CDR3 reads CASSRDVGLWGYTF. CDR3 in DNA: TGTGCCAGCAGTCGGGACGTAGGGTTATGGGGCTACACCTTC.

This clone was detected only a few times. The V and J genes are TRBV29-1 and TRBJ1-2; D is unclear. Looked up from germline, CDR1 is SQVTM and CDR2 is ANQGSEA. The CDR3 is made up of 16 amino acids. Trimming stripped 6 bases from V and 3 bases from J, with 23 bases between. In DNA form, the CDR3 reads TGCAGCGTCCCCCCCGTCGGGGAAGGACCCTACTATGGCTACACCTTC. Protein: CSVPPVGEGPYYGYTF.